One sample yielded the 17 T cell receptor beta chains listed below, sequenced in a study of T cells expressing NK-cell markers. TCRdb reanalyzed the 5' RACE reads, giving one entry per CDR3 protein sequence and no DNA. The sample has about 460,000 distinct CDR3 sequences; the top ten hold approximately 1.4%. Sequencing used blood T cells: a sorted CD56 or NKG2C T cell subset, CD4+ or CD8+ T cells, or bulk PBMC T cells (not recorded which). The receptors come from a woman aged 50 to 60 in good health.

This chain connects TRBV29-1 to TRBJ1-2; without DNA, the TCRdb call of TRBD1 cannot be checked. CDR1 is SQVTM and CDR2 is ANQGSEA in the germline V gene. There are 14 residues in the CDR3. The CDR3 loop reads CSVARGGSFYGYTF.

The rearrangement uses TRBV12-3 or TRBV12-4 and TRBJ1-2. CDR3 length: 15 amino acids. CDR3 region: CASSFLIQGNYGYTF.

V gene TRBV6-5 combines with J gene TRBJ2-7; TCRdb names TRBD2, which stays unverified in the absence of DNA. The germline V gene has CDR1 MNHEY and CDR2 SVGAGI. This CDR3 region has 15 residues. The chain's CDR3 is CASSYGGAGAGEQYF.

V gene TRBV7-9 combines with J gene TRBJ1-2. Germline V gene sequence: CDR1 SEHNR, CDR2 FQNEAQ (reference sequence). The CDR3 consists of 14 residues. CDR3 loop: CASSTTTVNYGYTF.

The rearrangement uses TRBV9 and TRBJ2-1; the TCRdb call, TRBD2, lacks DNA for checking. Germline values: CDR1 SGDLS, CDR2 YYNGEE. The CDR3 is 14 residues long. CDR3 in amino acids: CASSVETSGATQFF.

The chain has TRBV7-2 and TRBJ2-1; TCRdb lists TRBD2, though no DNA is available to test this call. Looked up from germline, CDR1 is SGHTA and CDR2 is FQGNSA. The CDR3 spans 14 residues. CDR3: CASSLGGSPGEQFF.

The CDR3 spells CASSLGQGAGPETQYF. The chain combines TRBV5-1 with TRBJ2-5; TCRdb picks TRBD1, but there is no DNA to check that call. This CDR3 has 16 residues. Germline-derived CDR1 and CDR2 are SGHRS and YFSETQ.

The V gene is TRBV12-3 or TRBV12-4, the J gene TRBJ2-2; TCRdb returns TRBD1, unconfirmable since there is no DNA. The CDR3 sequence is 16 residues long. The CDR3 loop reads CASTPSGQGASGELFF.

The J gene is TRBJ2-4, the V gene TRBV2. The CDR3 totals 11 residues. The germline V gene encodes CDR1 SNHLY and CDR2 FYNNEI. CDR3 loop: CASIGLHIQYF.

The chain uses TRBV7-2 and TRBJ2-3; TCRdb lists TRBD1, though no DNA is available to test this call. The CDR3 runs to 16 residues. Germline V gene sequence: CDR1 SGHTA, CDR2 FQGNSA. The CDR3: CASSPQGGLGTDTQYF.

The chain joins TRBV20-1 to TRBJ1-2; TCRdb designates TRBD1, a call that cannot be tested without DNA. The CDR3 is 13 residues long. Germline CDR1 reads DFQATT; CDR2 reads SNEGSKA (reference sequence). This CDR3 is CSALTGGSYGYTF.

The V gene is TRBV6-5, the J gene TRBJ2-7; TCRdb outputs TRBD1, but without DNA this stays unchecked. The V gene's germline CDR1 is MNHEY and CDR2 SVGAGI. CDR3 length equals 16 residues. The CDR3 loop reads CASSYSIQGWTYEQYF.

The chain recombines TRBV12-5 with TRBJ2-1; lacking DNA, the TRBD2 call made by TCRdb goes unchecked. The CDR3 is 11 residues long. Germline CDR1 LGHNT, CDR2 FRNRAP. The CDR3 region is CAGASTGGQFF.

V usage is TRBV3-1 and J usage is TRBJ1-3; no DNA is available, so the TRBD1 call from TCRdb remains unchecked. This CDR3 contains 17 residues. Germline CDR1 reads LGHDT; CDR2 reads YNNKEL (reference sequence). The CDR3 is CASSQPAGTGSRNTIYF.

V gene TRBV12-3 or TRBV12-4 combines with J gene TRBJ1-1; TCRdb selects TRBD1, and the lack of DNA leaves this call unchecked. This CDR3 contains 14 residues. The CDR3 sequence: CASSSTGRGTEAFF.

The chain couples TRBV5-1 to TRBJ1-2; no DNA is available, so the TRBD1 call from TCRdb remains unchecked. The CDR3 is 13 residues long. The germline CDR1 and CDR2 sequences are SGHRS and YFSETQ. This CDR3 is CASSPGQGDGYTF.

This rearrangement joins TRBV28 to TRBJ2-1; TCRdb reports TRBD2, a call that lacks DNA to check it against. This CDR3 is 18 amino acids long. From germline, CDR1 is MDHEN and CDR2 SYDVKM. The CDR3 region is CASSQSAHGTSGSDEQFF.